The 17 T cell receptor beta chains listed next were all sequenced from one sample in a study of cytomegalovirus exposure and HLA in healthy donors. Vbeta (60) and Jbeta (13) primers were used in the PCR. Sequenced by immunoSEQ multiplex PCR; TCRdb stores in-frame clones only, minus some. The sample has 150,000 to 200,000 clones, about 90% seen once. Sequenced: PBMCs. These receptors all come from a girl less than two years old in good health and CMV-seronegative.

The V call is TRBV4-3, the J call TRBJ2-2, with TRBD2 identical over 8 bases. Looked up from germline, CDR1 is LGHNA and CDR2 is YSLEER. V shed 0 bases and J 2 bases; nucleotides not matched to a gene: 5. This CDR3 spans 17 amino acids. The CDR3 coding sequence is TGCGCCAGCAGCCAAGATGGAGGGACTAGTAACACCGGGGAGCTGTTTTTT. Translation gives CASSQDGGTSNTGELFF.

DNA for the CDR3: TGCGCCAGCAGCGCAGGGACTAGCGGGGGCCAAGCCTACGAGCAGTACTTC. Protein product: CASSAGTSGGQAYEQYF. The genes are TRBV5-1 and TRBJ2-7; 14 positions agree with TRBD2. V dropped 4 bases and J dropped 2; count of bases not matched to a gene: 8. The CDR3 length is 17 residues. Germline CDR1 and CDR2: SGHRS and YFSETQ.

CDR3 bases: TGTGCCAGCAGCCAAGATGGGTCTCTAGCGAATGAGCAGTTCTTC. Translation: CASSQDGSLANEQFF. V and J are TRBV4-2 and TRBJ2-1, with D tentatively TRBD2 (6 bases). Per the germline V gene, CDR1 is LGHNA and CDR2 is YNFKEQ. Deletions cut 0 bases from V and 7 bases from J, with 13 bases between. This CDR3 comprises 15 residues.

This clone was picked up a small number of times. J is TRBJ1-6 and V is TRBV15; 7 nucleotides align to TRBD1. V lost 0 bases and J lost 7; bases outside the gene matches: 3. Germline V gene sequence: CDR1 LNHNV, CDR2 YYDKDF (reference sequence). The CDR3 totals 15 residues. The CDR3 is CATSREGQLNSPLHF. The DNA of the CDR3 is TGTGCCACCAGCAGAGAGGGACAGCTAAATTCACCCCTCCACTTT.

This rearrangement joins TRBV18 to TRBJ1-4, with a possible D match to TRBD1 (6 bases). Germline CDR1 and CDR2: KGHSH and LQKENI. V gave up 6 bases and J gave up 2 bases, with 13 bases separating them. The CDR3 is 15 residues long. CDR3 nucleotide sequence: TGTGCCAGCTCCAGGGGTCGGGGCACTAATGAAAAACTGTTTTTT. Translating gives CASSRGRGTNEKLFF.

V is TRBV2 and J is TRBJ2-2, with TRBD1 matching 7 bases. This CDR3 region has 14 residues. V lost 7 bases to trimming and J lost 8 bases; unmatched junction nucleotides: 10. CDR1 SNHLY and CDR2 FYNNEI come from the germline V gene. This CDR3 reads CASTGQVYNGELFF. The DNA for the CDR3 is TGTGCCAGCACCGGACAGGTGTATAATGGGGAGCTGTTTTTT.

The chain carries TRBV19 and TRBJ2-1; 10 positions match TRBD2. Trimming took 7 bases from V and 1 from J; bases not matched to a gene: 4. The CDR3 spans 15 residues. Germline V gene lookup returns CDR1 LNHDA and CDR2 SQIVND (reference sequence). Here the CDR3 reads CASTVAGGSYNEQFF. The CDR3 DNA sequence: TGTGCCAGTACCGTAGCGGGAGGTTCCTACAATGAGCAGTTCTTC.

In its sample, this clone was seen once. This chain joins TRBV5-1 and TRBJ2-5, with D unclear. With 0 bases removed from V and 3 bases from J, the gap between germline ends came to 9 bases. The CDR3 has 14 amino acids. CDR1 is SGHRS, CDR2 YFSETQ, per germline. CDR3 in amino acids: CASSLGGAKETQYF. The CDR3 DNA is TGCGCCAGCAGCTTGGGTGGTGCGAAAGAGACCCAGTACTTC. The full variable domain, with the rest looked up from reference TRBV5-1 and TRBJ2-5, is KAGVTQTPRYLIKTRGQQVTLSCSPISGHRSVSWYQQTPGQGLQFLFEYFSETQRNKGNFPGRFSGRQFSNSRSEMNVSTLELGDSALYLCASSLGGAKETQYFGPGTRLLVL.

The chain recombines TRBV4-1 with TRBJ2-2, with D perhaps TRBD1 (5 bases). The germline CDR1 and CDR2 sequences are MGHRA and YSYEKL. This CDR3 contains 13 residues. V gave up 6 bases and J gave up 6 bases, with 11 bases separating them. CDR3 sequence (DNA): TGCGCCAGCAGTCCCAGGGTTTCCGGGGAGCTGTTTTTT. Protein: CASSPRVSGELFF.

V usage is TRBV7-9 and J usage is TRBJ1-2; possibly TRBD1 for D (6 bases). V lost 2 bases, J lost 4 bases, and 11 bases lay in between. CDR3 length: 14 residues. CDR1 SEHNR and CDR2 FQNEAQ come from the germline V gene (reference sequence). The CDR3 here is CASSLTGRVYGYTF. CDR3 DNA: TGTGCCAGCAGCTTAACAGGGCGCGTCTATGGCTACACCTTC.

CDR3 sequence: CASSLSDRKNTEAFF. DNA for the CDR3: TGCGCCAGCAGCTTGTCCGACAGGAAGAACACTGAAGCTTTCTTT. The J gene is TRBJ1-1, the V gene TRBV5-1; D is possibly TRBD1 (6 bases). The V gene lost 1 base and the J gene lost 1 base, with 11 bases spanning the gap. There are 15 residues in the CDR3. Germline lookup yields CDR1 SGHRS and CDR2 YFSETQ.

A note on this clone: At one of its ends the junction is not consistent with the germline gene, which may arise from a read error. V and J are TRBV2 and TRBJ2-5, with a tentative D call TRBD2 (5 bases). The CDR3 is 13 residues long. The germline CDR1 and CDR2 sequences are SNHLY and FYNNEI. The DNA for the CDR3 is TGTGCCAGCAGTCCTCTACCTTCACGAGGGATGGACTTC. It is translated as CASSPLPSRGMDF.

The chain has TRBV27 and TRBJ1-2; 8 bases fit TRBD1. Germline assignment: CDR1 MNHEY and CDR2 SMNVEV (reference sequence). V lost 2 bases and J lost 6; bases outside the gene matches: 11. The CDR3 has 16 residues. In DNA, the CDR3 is TGTGCCAGCAGTTTACGTTGGCAGGGGGCGATAGATGGCTACACCTTC. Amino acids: CASSLRWQGAIDGYTF.

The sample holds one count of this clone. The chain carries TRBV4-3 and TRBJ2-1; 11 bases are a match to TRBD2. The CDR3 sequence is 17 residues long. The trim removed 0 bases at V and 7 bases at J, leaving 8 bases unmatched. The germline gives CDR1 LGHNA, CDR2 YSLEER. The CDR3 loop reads CASSQDETSGSVNEQFF. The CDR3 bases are TGCGCCAGCAGCCAAGATGAAACTAGCGGGAGTGTGAATGAGCAGTTCTTC.

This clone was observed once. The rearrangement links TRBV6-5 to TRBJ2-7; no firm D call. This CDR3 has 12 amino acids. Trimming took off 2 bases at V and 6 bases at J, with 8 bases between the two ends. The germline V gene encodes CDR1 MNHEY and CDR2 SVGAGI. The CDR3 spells CASSYVSGEQYF. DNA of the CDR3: TGTGCCAGCAGTTACGTGTCCGGCGAGCAGTACTTC.

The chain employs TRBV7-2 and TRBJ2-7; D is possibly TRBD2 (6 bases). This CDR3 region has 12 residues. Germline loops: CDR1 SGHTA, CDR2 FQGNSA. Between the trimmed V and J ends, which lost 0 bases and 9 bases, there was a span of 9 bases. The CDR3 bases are TGTGCCAGCAGCTTAGCGGGGGGTTTGCAGTACTTC. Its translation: CASSLAGGLQYF.

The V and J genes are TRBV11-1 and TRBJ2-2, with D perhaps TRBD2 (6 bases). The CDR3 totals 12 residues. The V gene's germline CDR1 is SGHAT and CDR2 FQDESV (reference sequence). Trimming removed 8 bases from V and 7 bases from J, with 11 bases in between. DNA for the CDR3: TGTGCCAGCTCTAGCGATTACGGGGAGCTGTTTTTT. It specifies CASSSDYGELFF.